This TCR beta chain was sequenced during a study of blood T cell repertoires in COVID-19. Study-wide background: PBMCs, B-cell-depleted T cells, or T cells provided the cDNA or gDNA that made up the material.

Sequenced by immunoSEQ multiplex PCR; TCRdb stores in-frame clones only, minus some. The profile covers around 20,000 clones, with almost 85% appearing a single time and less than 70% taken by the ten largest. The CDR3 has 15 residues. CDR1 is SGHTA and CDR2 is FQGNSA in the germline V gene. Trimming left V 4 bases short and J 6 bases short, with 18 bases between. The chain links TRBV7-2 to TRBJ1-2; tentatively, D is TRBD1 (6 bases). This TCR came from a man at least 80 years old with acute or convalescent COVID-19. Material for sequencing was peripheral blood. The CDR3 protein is CASSSVGYTGHGYTF. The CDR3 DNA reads TGTGCCAGCAGCTCCGTGGGGTACACAGGGCATGGCTACACCTTC. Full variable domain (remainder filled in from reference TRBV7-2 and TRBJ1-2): GAGVSQSPSNKVTEKGKDVELRCDPISGHTALYWYRQSLGQGLEFLIYFQGNSAPDKSGLPSDRFSAERTGGSVSTLTIQRTQQEDSAVYLCASSSVGYTGHGYTFGSGTRLTVV.